The 18 T cell receptor beta chains below come from one sample, sequenced in a study of breast tumors, draining lymph nodes, adjacent tissues. Samples came from axillary lymph nodes draining the breast cancer. TCRdb analysed the multiplex PCR reads with MiXCR anew, one entry per CDR3 protein. The table records some 140,000 distinct CDR3 sequences, less than 25% of them present only once. The sample comprised axillary lymph node tissue. These receptors came from a female donor with breast cancer. Some clones in this sample may be carry-over from other donors' samples.

The J gene is TRBJ1-1, the V gene TRBV12-3 or TRBV12-4; D is unclear. The CDR3 extends over 13 amino acids. The V and J ends lost 1 base and 8 bases respectively, with 11 bases between them. The CDR3 loop reads CASSLVVSSEAFF. CDR3 bases: TGTGCCAGCAGTTTAGTCGTCAGTTCCGAAGCTTTCTTT.

The gene calls are TRBV28 and TRBJ2-7; weak D call: TRBD2 (5 bases). Looked up from germline, CDR1 is MDHEN and CDR2 is SYDVKM. Trimming pared 7 bases from V and 4 bases from J, leaving 20 bases between. The CDR3 has 15 amino acids. The CDR3 sequence is CASTPEVSSGYEQYF. The CDR3 DNA follows: TGTGCCAGCACCCCCGAGGTTTCCTCGGGATACGAGCAGTACTTC.

A remark on this clonotype: A read error may explain this, as a much larger clone is one base away. This chain joins TRBV11-2 and TRBJ2-1, with D tentatively TRBD1 (6 bases). Deletions cut 4 bases from V and 3 bases from J, with 13 bases between. This CDR3 comprises 15 residues. Germline loops: CDR1 SGHAT, CDR2 FQNNGV. Here the CDR3 reads CASSSVQGYYNEQFF. The DNA for the CDR3 is TGTGCCAGCAGCTCAGTACAGGGTTACTACAATGAGCAGTTCTTC. The whole variable domain, remainder taken from reference TRBV11-2 and TRBJ2-1, is EAGVAQSPRYKIIEKRQSVAFWCNPISGHATLYWYQQILGQGPKLLIQFQNNGVVDDSQLPKDRFSAERLKGVDSTLKIQPAKLEDSAVYLCASSSVQGYYNEQFFGPGTRLTVL.

Note on this clonotype: A much larger clone lies a single base off, so this may be a read error. CDR3 loop: CASSQGPGGTSGGGETQSF. DNA of the CDR3: TGTGCCAGCAGCCAAGGCCCTGGGGGGACTAGCGGAGGAGGAGAGACCCAGTCCTTC. This chain uses TRBV3-1 with TRBJ2-5; 11 bases align to TRBD2. The germline V gene has CDR1 LGHDT and CDR2 YNNKEL (reference sequence). The CDR3 has 19 residues.

This clonotype was picked up many times. The chain recombines TRBV6-5 with TRBJ1-3, with TRBD1 as a possible D gene (5 bases). There are 17 residues in the CDR3. From germline, CDR1 is MNHEY and CDR2 SVGAGI. Trimming cost V 2 bases and J 0 bases, with 14 bases left between them. CDR3 sequence: CASSYGGPRVSGNTIYF. The CDR3 coding sequence is TGTGCCAGCAGTTACGGGGGACCCCGAGTCTCTGGAAACACCATATATTTT.

In its sample, this clonotype was seen many times. The chain uses TRBV29-1 and TRBJ1-6; D not certain. This CDR3 contains 17 residues. Per the germline V gene, CDR1 is SQVTM and CDR2 is ANQGSEA. Trimming shortened V by 7 bases and J by 0 bases, and 19 bases separated the two germline ends. This CDR3 reads CSAPTTPKSSYNSPLHF. The CDR3 DNA reads as TGCAGCGCCCCGACAACCCCGAAAAGCTCCTATAATTCACCCCTCCACTTT.

This clonotype was observed at least ten times. The genes are TRBV9 and TRBJ2-7; 8 nucleotides agree with TRBD1. The J segment lost 6 bases and the V segment lost 0 bases, leaving 8 bases of the junction unmatched. The CDR3 has 15 residues. Germline V gives CDR1 SGDLS, CDR2 YYNGEE. The CDR3 loop reads CASSVGPTGVTEQYF. For the CDR3, the DNA is TGTGCCAGCAGCGTAGGTCCGACAGGGGTAACCGAGCAGTACTTC.

This clonotype has at least ten counts. As DNA, the CDR3 is TGCAGCGTCCGTAGCGGCGGGGAGCTGTTTTTT. Its translation: CSVRSGGELFF. The chain combines TRBV29-1 with TRBJ2-2; D perhaps matches TRBD2 (6 bases). Germline V gene lookup returns CDR1 SQVTM and CDR2 ANQGSEA. The V end lost 6 bases, the J end lost 7 bases, and 9 bases lay between the germline ends. The CDR3 runs 11 residues.

About this clonotype itself: A much larger clone differs by one base, so this may be a read error. The chain recombines TRBV20-1 with TRBJ2-6, with TRBD2 identical over 11 bases. The CDR3 covers 18 residues. In germline, CDR1 is DFQATT, CDR2 SNEGSKA (reference sequence). CDR3 DNA sequence: TGCAGTGCGAGACCTACCGGGACTAGCGGCTCTGGGGCCGACGTCCTGACTTTC. Its protein is CSARPTGTSGSGADVLTF.

This clonotype was observed many times. This chain connects TRBV7-8 to TRBJ1-3; D is perhaps TRBD1 (5 bases). With 5 bases removed from V and 0 bases from J, the gap between germline ends came to 23 bases. The germline V gene has CDR1 SGHVS and CDR2 FQNEAQ. The CDR3 contains 19 residues. CDR3 residues: CASSPGAVAFQISGNTIYF. CDR3 coding DNA: TGTGCCAGCAGCCCTGGGGCCGTAGCCTTTCAAATCTCTGGAAACACCATATATTTT.

About this clonotype itself: Given a much more abundant clone one base away, this may be a read error. V usage is TRBV6-1 and J usage is TRBJ2-2; a weak D match, TRBD2 (6 bases). CDR1 and CDR2 (germline): MNHNS, SASEGT. The CDR3 is made up of 16 amino acids. The CDR3 DNA reads as TGTGCCAGCAGCCCTAGTGGGACTCAGAACGCCGGGGAGCTGTTTTTT. The encoded protein is CASSPSGTQNAGELFF.

This clonotype has only one observation. A clone one base away is much larger, so this may be a read error. The chain recombines TRBV29-1 with TRBJ2-1; TRBD2 might be the D (5 bases). This CDR3 region has 10 residues. CDR1 SQVTM and CDR2 ANQGSEA come from the germline V gene. The CDR3 spells CSVPGYEQLF. The CDR3 nucleotides read TGCAGCGTCCCGGGGTATGAGCAGCTCTTC.

This clonotype was seen only a few times. Written as DNA, the CDR3 is TGTGCCAGCGGACGACAGGGCGATACGCAGTATTTT. It is translated as CASGRQGDTQYF. This chain uses TRBV2 with TRBJ2-3; 7 nucleotides match TRBD1. The V segment lost 8 bases and the J segment 6 bases; nucleotides outside the gene matches: 5. The CDR3 consists of 12 residues. In germline, CDR1 is SNHLY, CDR2 FYNNEI.

This clonotype was observed many times. The chain combines TRBV5-1 with TRBJ2-5; D is unclear. The CDR3 is 12 amino acids. Germline-derived CDR1 and CDR2 are SGHRS and YFSETQ. The ends were cut back, 4 bases at V and 1 base at J, with 5 bases in the middle. The CDR3 is CASSAFQETQYF. Written as DNA, the CDR3 is TGCGCCAGCAGCGCATTCCAAGAGACCCAGTACTTC.

This clonotype appeared many times. The chain links TRBV19 to TRBJ2-3, with D possibly TRBD2 on 5 matching bases. V lost 3 bases and J 2 bases, leaving 9 bases between the germline ends. The germline gives CDR1 LNHDA, CDR2 SQIVND (reference sequence). The CDR3 totals 14 residues. In nucleotides, the CDR3 is TGTGCCAGTAGTATTGGGAGTTACACAGATACGCAGTATTTT. Its protein is CASSIGSYTDTQYF.

To note about this clonotype: This could be a read error, since a much larger clone is one nucleotide away. This chain connects TRBV24-1 to TRBJ2-2; tentative D call: TRBD2 (5 bases). The CDR3 loop spans 13 amino acids. Per the germline V gene, CDR1 is KGHDR and CDR2 is SFDVKD. The chain's CDR3 is CATSDPSTGELLF. The DNA of the CDR3 is TGTGCCACCAGTGATCCAAGCACCGGGGAGCTGTTGTTT.

This clonotype showed up many times. V is TRBV7-3 and J is TRBJ2-3; TRBD1 agrees at 7 bases. This CDR3 is built from 13 residues. Trimming took 2 bases from V and 4 from J; bases not matched to a gene: 0. Germline CDR1 is SGHTA and CDR2 is FQGTGA. The CDR3 nucleotides read TGTGCCAGCAGCTTACAGGGGGCAGATACGCAGTATTTT. As protein: CASSLQGADTQYF.

This clonotype was observed many times. The V call is TRBV15, the J call TRBJ2-7; a weak D match, TRBD2 (5 bases). Germline-derived CDR1 and CDR2 are LNHNV and YYDKDF (reference sequence). The CDR3 covers 13 residues. The V end lost 8 bases, the J end lost 3 bases, and 14 bases lay between the germline ends. CDR3 bases: TGTGCCACCGGCGTGGGGAGAAGCTACGAGCAGTACTTC. Amino acid sequence: CATGVGRSYEQYF. Combining the CDR3 with reference TRBV15 and TRBJ2-7 gives the whole variable domain DAMVIQNPRYQVTQFGKPVTLSCSQTLNHNVMYWYQQKSSQAPKLLFHYYDKDFNNEADTPDNFQSRRPNTSFCFLDIRSPGLGDTAMYLCATGVGRSYEQYFGPGTRLTVT.